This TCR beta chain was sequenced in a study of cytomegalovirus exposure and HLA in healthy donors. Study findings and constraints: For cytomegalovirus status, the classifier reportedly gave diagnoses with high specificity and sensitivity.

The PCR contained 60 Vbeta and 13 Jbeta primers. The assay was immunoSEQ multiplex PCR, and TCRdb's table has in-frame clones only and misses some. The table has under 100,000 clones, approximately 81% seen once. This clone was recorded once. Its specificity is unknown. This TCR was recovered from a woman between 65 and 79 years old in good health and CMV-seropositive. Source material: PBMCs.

The CDR3 coding sequence is TGTGCCAGCAGCTTTGAAAGGGGCAGGTCCTACGAGCAGTACTTC. Protein sequence: CASSFERGRSYEQYF. The rearrangement uses TRBV5-5 and TRBJ2-7, with a tentative D call TRBD1 (5 bases). Trimming removed 2 bases from V and 1 base from J, with 13 bases in between. There are 15 residues in the CDR3. The germline gives CDR1 SGHKS, CDR2 YYEKEE (reference sequence).